This T cell receptor beta chain comes out of a study of cytomegalovirus exposure and HLA in healthy donors. On this clone: Its antigen remains unidentified.

This CDR3 region has 15 residues. The V gene end was trimmed by 6 bases and the J gene end by 3 bases; junction bases not matched to a gene: 6. CDR1 is MGHDK, CDR2 SYGVNS, per germline. Study-wide findings and caveats: While the bulk of TCR sequences proved rare, some public TCRs turned up in many donors. Donor immune exposure was known only as CMV serostatus.

Amplification used 60 Vbeta primers and 13 Jbeta primers. TCRdb's table, derived via immunoSEQ multiplex PCR, lists solely in-frame clones and lacks some. The profile shows roughly 190,000 clones, roughly 85% of them singletons. The receptor's source is a woman aged 18-30 years in good health and CMV-seronegative. Sequencing was performed on PBMCs. The J gene is TRBJ2-5, the V gene TRBV25-1; 11 nucleotides match TRBD1. Here the CDR3 reads CASSAEGQGEETQYF. CDR3 nucleotide sequence: TGTGCCAGCAGCGCTGAGGGACAGGGGGAAGAGACCCAGTACTTC.